This entry describes one T cell receptor beta chain. This clonotype was recorded many times. The target of this receptor is not known. No much larger clone is present one base from it, and per-base qualities are unavailable. The germline V gene supplies CDR1 SQVTM and CDR2 ANQGSEA. V is clipped by 6 bases and J by 3 bases, and the sequence between their germline boundaries is 14 bases long. The CDR3 goes from the cysteine to the phenylalanine over 13 residues. Kept here is only the CDR3 DNA, which spans 39 bases and is read in frame from base 1. The TCR beta CDR3 regions were amplified from RNA transcripts. The first round of RT-PCR for the TCR CDR3 was performed with the HTBI primer set and the Qiagen OneStep RT-PCR kit. The libraries were constructed in a second round of multiplex PCR and then size-selected and purified. Libraries were sequenced paired-end with 100 bp reads on an Illumina HiSeq2000. Turning to the authors' computational methods: SOAPnuke was used to process the raw data, removing reads that contained adapters or uncalled bases, had a mean Phred below 15, or lacked an exact match to the constant primer or identifier. COPE v1.2.5 was used to merge the high-quality paired reads, and each unique nucleotide sequence was defined as a clonotype. Clonotypes were aligned to IMGT TRBV, TRBD and TRBJ reference segments using MiTCR v1.1. Analysis was restricted to V-J combinations with a frequency above 0.0001, which covered roughly 99% of repertoires. The TCS score was defined as the ratio of F50 (clonal expansion) to E x V (chaos), calculated using BLOSUM62-based TCRdist between CDR3 peptides within each V-J. Welch's t-statistics and random forest reduced approximately 520 V-J features to roughly 13, which were used in a naive Bayes classifier (R e1071). TCRdb cleaned the public reads at Q25 with fastp, built clones with MiXCR and kept in-frame beta chains. Entries that share a CDR3 protein sequence are merged under the most common genes and DNA. TCRdb, not the original authors, processed these V and J calls. The sample table holds about 380,000 distinct CDR3 sequences, of which around an eighth were seen once. Clones ranked in the top ten supply around 21% of the sample.

The sample belongs to a study of T cells in Graves' hyperthyroidism and ophthalmopathy (dated by TCRdb to between 2018 and 2021). Context from the whole study: Peripheral blood was sampled at the time of initial diagnosis, prior to any treatment. In several Graves' hyperthyroidism patients, the study also compared T-cell repertoires from thyroid tissue with T-cell repertoires from blood. Prospective prediction of ophthalmopathy was tested in an independent validation cohort consisting of 18 to 20 hyperthyroidism patients and 17 patients who later progressed to ophthalmopathy. After sampling, hyperthyroidism patients received methimazole starting at 30 mg daily, and ophthalmopathy patients received high-dose intravenous methylprednisolone. To identify TCR V-J signatures that set the groups apart, the researchers used a discovery cohort of 100 patients, made up of under 45 with Graves' ophthalmopathy and about 59 with stable Graves' hyperthyroidism. The 75 to 100 discovery patients were divided at random into training and test sets in a 7:3 ratio. TCR Vbeta CDR3 sequencing of 120 to 150 peripheral blood samples (approximately 44 ophthalmopathy, 70 to 85 hyperthyroidism and approximately 17 progressor patients) is reported in the paper. General findings and caveats noted by the study authors: In validation, the model predicted progression to ophthalmopathy a median of around 6.5 months before onset, with 70% to 71% sensitivity and 72.22% specificity. No statistical method was used to fix the sample size in advance, and group allocation was not hidden from the investigators. In cross-validation, a model built on a 13 V-J signature told ophthalmopathy apart from stable hyperthyroidism with 87.88% sensitivity and about 81% specificity, and in testing the same model reached 80%/75%. Most expanded thyroid clonotypes (frequency above 0.001) were also detected in blood, suggesting blood repertoires may reflect thyroid immune responses.

Hyperthyroidism patients were newly diagnosed, had a disease duration of under 2 months, and were aged 18 to 65 years. The study excluded patients with uncontrolled infections, other autoimmune diseases, pregnancy or lactation. Diagnoses were established on the basis of clinical symptoms, serum thyroxine and TRAb, thyroid ultrasound, and orbital computed tomography. Blood from progressor patients was collected at the time of first diagnosis with hyperthyroidism, before any ophthalmopathy symptoms had appeared. Ficoll-Paque density gradient centrifugation was used to isolate PBMCs from approximately 10 ml of fresh peripheral blood. Progressor patients were defined as those initially diagnosed with Graves' hyperthyroidism in whom ophthalmopathy developed during follow-up. Total RNA was extracted with Trizol reagent, and quality was checked on an Agilent 2100 Bioanalyzer.

The receptor chain draws on TRBV29-1 and TRBJ1-1; a tentative D call is TRBD1 (5 bases match). The sequence came from a man aged 25 to 40 with Graves' hyperthyroidism that later progressed to Graves' ophthalmopathy. Sequencing input: blood. The CDR3 region has the sequence CSVPRVGDTEAFF. The DNA is TGCAGCGTCCCAAGGGTAGGGGACACTGAAGCTTTCTTT.